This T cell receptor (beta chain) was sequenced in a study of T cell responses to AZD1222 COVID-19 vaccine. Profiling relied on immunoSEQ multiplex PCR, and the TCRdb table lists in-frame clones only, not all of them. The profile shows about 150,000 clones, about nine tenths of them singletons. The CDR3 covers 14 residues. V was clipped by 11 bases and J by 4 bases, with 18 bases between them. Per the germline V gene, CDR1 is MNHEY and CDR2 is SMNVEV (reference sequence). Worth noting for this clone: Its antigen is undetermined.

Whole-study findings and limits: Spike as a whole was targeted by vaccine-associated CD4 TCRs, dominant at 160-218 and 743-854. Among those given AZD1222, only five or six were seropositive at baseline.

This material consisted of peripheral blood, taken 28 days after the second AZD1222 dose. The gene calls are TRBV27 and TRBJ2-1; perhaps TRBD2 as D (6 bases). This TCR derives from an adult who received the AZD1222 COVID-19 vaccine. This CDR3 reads CASAAGSPYNEQFF. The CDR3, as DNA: TGTGCCTCGGCGGCGGGATCCCCTTACAATGAGCAGTTCTTC.